Listed below are T cell receptor beta chains from one sample, sequenced in a study of regulatory T cells in long-lasting Graves disease. MiXCR, applied by TCRdb to the multiplex PCR reads, yields one record per CDR3 protein. The sample holds 700,000 or so distinct CDR3 sequences, 25% to 35% seen once. The source material was peripheral blood mononuclear cells (PBMCs), sampled when the disease was refractory, from a patient treated with antithyroid drugs. These receptors originate from a female donor with Graves disease. Each CDR3 is given with its conserved first and last residue. The D gene is left open where the match is weak. Only part of the rows carry a size: once, few, many, or a class if the clone is expanded.

size	D	V	J	DNA	CDR3
-	TRBD2	TRBV12-3/TRBV12-4	TRBJ2-7	TGTGCCAGCATACCGGGAGGGTGCTACGAGCAGTACTTC	CASIPGGCYEQYF
few	-	TRBV29-1	TRBJ1-2	TGCAGCGTTGAAGGAGCGGCCGGGACTAACTATGGCTACACCTTC	CSVEGAAGTNYGYTF
few	-	TRBV27	TRBJ2-1	TGTGCCAGCAGTCTCCTCCAGCGGAAGCGGGCCCCGAACAATGAGCAGTTCTTC	CASSLLQRKRAPNNEQFF
-	-	TRBV7-9	TRBJ2-1	TGTGCCAGCAGCTTAGGGACAGTCCCCTACAATGAGCAGTTCTTC	CASSLGTVPYNEQFF
-	-	TRBV6-1	TRBJ1-1	TGTGCCAGCAGTGAATGGGGAGAGACAGAAGAGTGCTGG	CASSEWGETEECW
many	-	TRBV28	TRBJ1-1	TGTGCCAGCAGGGCAGGGGACGGGGGGGCAAACACTGAAGCTTTCTTT	CASRAGDGGANTEAFF
few	-	TRBV2	TRBJ1-2	TGTGCCAGCAGGGACGGCTTCTATGGCTACACCTTC	CASRDGFYGYTF
few	-	TRBV3-1	TRBJ1-4	TGTGCCAGCAGCCAAGTCCGAGGGAGGGGTTCGACTAATGAAAAACTGTTTTTT	CASSQVRGRGSTNEKLFF
many	-	TRBV12-3/TRBV12-4	TRBJ1-5	TGTGCCAGCAGTTTAGAGGATGGACTGAATCAGCCCCAGCATTTT	CASSLEDGLNQPQHF
-	-	TRBV12-3/TRBV12-4	TRBJ1-1	TGTGCCAGCAGTCTTTCGCCCTCGGGGATTGAATTCACTGAAGCTTTCTTT	CASSLSPSGIEFTEAFF
-	-	TRBV7-9	TRBJ1-2	TGTGCCAGCAGCCGCGAAGGGACCGCCGCTGGCTACACCTTC	CASSREGTAAGYTF
-	-	TRBV6-1	TRBJ2-7	TGTGCCAGCGTTGGTTCCTACGAGCAGTACTTC	CASVGSYEQYF
-	TRBD1	TRBV5-1	TRBJ2-7	TGCGCCAGCAGCAAACGGACAGGGGAGTTCGAGCAGTACTTC	CASSKRTGEFEQYF
-	-	TRBV10-3	TRBJ1-1	TGTGCCAGCAGTTACTTAGGGCAAGTGGAAGCTTTCTTT	CASSYLGQVEAFF
-	-	TRBV11-2	TRBJ2-5	TGTGCCAGCAGCTTAGGTGAACGGGAGTACCAAGAGACCCAGTACTTC	CASSLGEREYQETQYF
many	-	TRBV2	TRBJ1-2	TGTGCCAGCAGGTCACCTTCCAGGGGTATGCACACCTTC	CASRSPSRGMHTF
-	TRBD1	TRBV27	TRBJ1-5	TGTGCCAGCAGTGCCTCCCCGGGACAGGGAATCCCTAGCAATCAGCCCCAGCATTTT	CASSASPGQGIPSNQPQHF
few	TRBD1	TRBV27	TRBJ2-7	TGTGCCAGCAGTTCCCGGGACAGTTTTTCCTACGAGCAGTACTTC	CASSSRDSFSYEQYF